The sequence of this T cell receptor (beta chain) was determined in a study of OX40 agonist ivuxolimab in advanced cancers. Whole-study context: Of the patients, three showed partial responses, one with hepatocellular carcinoma and two with cutaneous melanoma.

Study observations and caveats: On average, CD8+ T cells had more expanded clones than CD4+.

Germline lookup yields CDR1 SGHTA and CDR2 FQGNSA. The CDR3 sequence is 13 residues long. The V gene lost 1 base and the J gene lost 4 bases, with 7 bases spanning the gap. This clone was counted once. Antigen unknown. The table came from immunoSEQ multiplex PCR; TCRdb's copy has only in-frame clones and leaves some out. Among 90,000 to 120,000 clones, 90% were seen once, and the ten largest hold 0.25% to 0.35%. The investigators sampled blood at baseline, at cycle 4 day 1, and at cycle 7 day 1. Here the sequenced sample was CD4+ or CD8+ T cells sorted from blood, taken in a trial of the OX40 agonist ivuxolimab. The rearrangement links TRBV7-2 to TRBJ2-5; no clear D gene. The clonotype originates from an adult with an advanced solid tumor such as melanoma, head and neck, liver or kidney cancer. Written as DNA, the CDR3 is TGTGCCAGCAGCTTAGGTTTGGCAGAGACCCAGTACTTC. Its translation: CASSLGLAETQYF.